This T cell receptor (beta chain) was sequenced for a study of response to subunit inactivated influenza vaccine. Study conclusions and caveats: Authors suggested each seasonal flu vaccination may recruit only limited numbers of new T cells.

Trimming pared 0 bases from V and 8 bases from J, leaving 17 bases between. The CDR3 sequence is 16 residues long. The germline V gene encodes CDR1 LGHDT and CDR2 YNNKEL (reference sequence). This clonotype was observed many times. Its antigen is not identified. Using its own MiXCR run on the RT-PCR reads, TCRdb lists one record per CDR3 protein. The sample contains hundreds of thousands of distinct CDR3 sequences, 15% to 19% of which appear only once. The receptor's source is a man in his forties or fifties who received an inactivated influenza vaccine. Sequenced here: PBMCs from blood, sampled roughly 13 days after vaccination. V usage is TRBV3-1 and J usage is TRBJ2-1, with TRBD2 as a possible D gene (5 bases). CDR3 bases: TGTGCCAGCAGCCAAGAAACGGGAACCCTGCTCCATGAGCAGTTCTTC. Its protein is CASSQETGTLLHEQFF.